These T cell receptor beta chains were read from a single sample in a study of cytomegalovirus exposure and HLA in healthy donors. Sequencing was performed with immunoSEQ multiplex PCR; in TCRdb, only in-frame clones are kept and a portion is missing. The sample lists about 200,000 clones; around 80% were seen once. The material sequenced was PBMCs. The receptors originated from a young man in good health and CMV-seronegative. CDR3s include the opening cysteine and the closing phenylalanine or tryptophan. The D gene is left open where the match is weak. Size is omitted from some rows. Given values are once, few, many or a class for expanded clones.

len: 14; j_gene: TRBJ1-1; d_gene: .; v_gene: TRBV29-1; abundance: .; CDR3aa: CSVAILQGNTEAFF; CDR3nt: TGCAGCGTTGCCATCCTACAGGGAAACACTGAAGCTTTCTTT
len: 16; j_gene: TRBJ2-1; d_gene: TRBD2; v_gene: TRBV14; abundance: .; CDR3aa: CASSQGTSGSYNEQFF; CDR3nt: TGTGCCAGCAGCCAAGGGACTAGCGGGAGCTACAATGAGCAGTTCTTC
len: 16; j_gene: TRBJ1-4; d_gene: TRBD1; v_gene: TRBV27; abundance: .; CDR3aa: CASSYRGRATNEKLFF; CDR3nt: TGTGCCAGCAGTTACAGGGGTCGGGCAACTAATGAAAAACTGTTTTTT
len: 15; j_gene: TRBJ1-1; d_gene: .; v_gene: TRBV7-9; abundance: few; CDR3aa: CASSQHGRANTEAFF; CDR3nt: TGTGCCAGCAGCCAGCATGGCAGGGCTAACACTGAAGCTTTCTTT
len: 16; j_gene: TRBJ1-2; d_gene: TRBD1; v_gene: TRBV27; abundance: .; CDR3aa: CASSSGQGSWLGGYTF; CDR3nt: TGTGCCAGCAGTTCGGGACAGGGTTCCTGGCTTGGAGGCTACACCTTC
len: 14; j_gene: TRBJ1-5; d_gene: TRBD1; v_gene: TRBV19; abundance: .; CDR3aa: CASLGQGRFQPQHF; CDR3nt: TGTGCCAGCCTTGGACAGGGAAGATTTCAGCCCCAGCATTTT
len: 16; j_gene: TRBJ2-2; d_gene: .; v_gene: TRBV18; abundance: .; CDR3aa: CASSPSARANTGELFF; CDR3nt: TGTGCCAGCTCACCATCCGCCAGGGCGAACACCGGGGAGCTGTTTTTT
len: 13; j_gene: TRBJ1-1; d_gene: .; v_gene: TRBV19; abundance: .; CDR3aa: CASTTRAATEAFF; CDR3nt: TGTGCCAGTACGACGCGGGCAGCAACTGAAGCTTTCTTT
len: 12; j_gene: TRBJ2-5; d_gene: .; v_gene: TRBV30; abundance: .; CDR3aa: CAWSPGMETQYF; CDR3nt: TGTGCCTGGAGCCCGGGGATGGAGACCCAGTACTTC
len: 14; j_gene: TRBJ1-1; d_gene: TRBD1; v_gene: TRBV2; abundance: .; CDR3aa: CASSSLGQGAEAFF; CDR3nt: TGTGCCAGCAGCTCCCTTGGGCAGGGGGCTGAAGCTTTCTTT
len: 15; j_gene: TRBJ1-6; d_gene: TRBD1; v_gene: TRBV6-6; abundance: .; CDR3aa: CASRPGTGENSPLHF; CDR3nt: TGTGCCAGCAGGCCCGGGACAGGGGAGAATTCACCCCTCCACTTT
len: 13; j_gene: TRBJ2-1; d_gene: .; v_gene: TRBV19; abundance: .; CDR3aa: CASSISLSTEQFF; CDR3nt: TGTGCCAGTAGTATCAGTCTTTCAACCGAGCAGTTCTTC
len: 16; j_gene: TRBJ2-7; d_gene: TRBD1; v_gene: TRBV7-7; abundance: .; CDR3aa: CASSATLGQGISEQYF; CDR3nt: TGTGCTAGCAGCGCTACCTTGGGACAGGGGATCTCCGAGCAGTACTTC
len: 16; j_gene: TRBJ2-7; d_gene: TRBD2; v_gene: TRBV5-1; abundance: .; CDR3aa: CASSAGTSGIGYEQYF; CDR3nt: TGCGCCAGCAGCGCTGGGACTAGCGGGATAGGATACGAGCAGTACTTC
len: 15; j_gene: TRBJ2-7; d_gene: TRBD1; v_gene: TRBV6-5; abundance: .; CDR3aa: CASSYTGTGIYEQYF; CDR3nt: TGTGCCAGCAGTTACACCGGGACAGGGATCTACGAGCAGTACTTC
len: 13; j_gene: TRBJ1-3; d_gene: .; v_gene: TRBV6-1; abundance: .; CDR3aa: CASSNRQANTIYF; CDR3nt: TGTGCCAGCAGTAACCGACAGGCAAACACCATATATTTT
len: 16; j_gene: TRBJ2-2; d_gene: TRBD2; v_gene: TRBV5-1; abundance: .; CDR3aa: CASSLLAGVLTGELFF; CDR3nt: TGCGCCAGCAGCTTGCTAGCGGGAGTTCTCACCGGGGAGCTGTTTTTT
len: 13; j_gene: TRBJ2-2; d_gene: .; v_gene: TRBV12-2; abundance: .; CDR3aa: CASRQGADGELFF; CDR3nt: TGTGCAAGTCGCCAGGGGGCTGACGGGGAGCTGTTTTTT
len: 12; j_gene: TRBJ2-7; d_gene: .; v_gene: TRBV7-9; abundance: .; CDR3aa: CASSSGKDEQYF; CDR3nt: TGTGCCAGCAGCTCAGGAAAAGACGAGCAGTACTTC
len: 16; j_gene: TRBJ2-7; d_gene: TRBD1; v_gene: TRBV27; abundance: .; CDR3aa: CASSWGTGTESYEQYF; CDR3nt: TGTGCCAGCAGTTGGGGTACCGGGACAGAGTCCTACGAGCAGTACTTC
len: 11; j_gene: TRBJ1-1; d_gene: .; v_gene: TRBV20-1; abundance: .; CDR3aa: CSARRETEAFF; CDR3nt: TGCAGTGCTAGACGCGAGACTGAAGCTTTCTTT
len: 13; j_gene: TRBJ2-5; d_gene: .; v_gene: TRBV10-2; abundance: .; CDR3aa: CASSVSKEETQYF; CDR3nt: TGCGCCAGCAGTGTGAGCAAAGAAGAGACCCAGTACTTC
len: 16; j_gene: TRBJ1-3; d_gene: TRBD1; v_gene: TRBV7-9; abundance: .; CDR3aa: CASSSGQAISGNTIYF; CDR3nt: TGTGCCAGCAGCTCGGGACAGGCCATCTCTGGAAACACCATATATTTT
len: 13; j_gene: TRBJ1-2; d_gene: .; v_gene: TRBV5-6; abundance: .; CDR3aa: CASSLWAETGYTF; CDR3nt: TGTGCCAGCAGCTTATGGGCCGAGACTGGCTACACCTTC
len: 15; j_gene: TRBJ2-3; d_gene: TRBD1; v_gene: TRBV9; abundance: .; CDR3aa: CASSPSTGEADTQYF; CDR3nt: TGTGCCAGCAGCCCCAGCACAGGGGAAGCAGATACGCAGTATTTT
len: 15; j_gene: TRBJ2-7; d_gene: .; v_gene: TRBV28; abundance: few; CDR3aa: CASSSPPGDSYEQYF; CDR3nt: TGTGCCAGCAGTTCCCCCCCGGGGGACTCCTACGAGCAGTACTTC
len: 15; j_gene: TRBJ1-5; d_gene: .; v_gene: TRBV30; abundance: .; CDR3aa: CAWTRTADFAGPQHF; CDR3nt: TGTGCCTGGACGAGGACAGCAGATTTCGCCGGGCCCCAGCATTTT
len: 13; j_gene: TRBJ1-2; d_gene: TRBD1; v_gene: TRBV28; abundance: .; CDR3aa: CASSSTGDYGYTF; CDR3nt: TGTGCCAGCAGCTCCACAGGGGACTATGGCTACACCTTC
len: 16; j_gene: TRBJ2-2; d_gene: .; v_gene: TRBV7-9; abundance: .; CDR3aa: CASINNTGWVTGELFF; CDR3nt: TGTGCCAGCATCAACAATACGGGGTGGGTCACCGGGGAGCTGTTTTTT
len: 16; j_gene: TRBJ1-1; d_gene: TRBD1; v_gene: TRBV5-6; abundance: .; CDR3aa: CASSPGTGAFNTEAFF; CDR3nt: TGTGCCAGCAGCCCCGGGACAGGGGCGTTTAACACTGAAGCTTTCTTT
len: 15; j_gene: TRBJ1-4; d_gene: .; v_gene: TRBV4-1; abundance: .; CDR3aa: CASSQDRAGMEKLFF; CDR3nt: TGCGCCAGCAGCCAAGATCGGGCAGGGATGGAAAAACTGTTTTTT
len: 17; j_gene: TRBJ1-2; d_gene: TRBD1; v_gene: TRBV5-1; abundance: few; CDR3aa: CASSFLGQGLDNYGYTF; CDR3nt: TGCGCCAGCAGCTTTCTCGGACAGGGCTTAGATAACTATGGCTACACCTTC
len: 17; j_gene: TRBJ2-2; d_gene: TRBD2; v_gene: TRBV11-2; abundance: .; CDR3aa: CASSLDRWLAGAGELFF; CDR3nt: TGTGCCAGCAGCTTAGATCGTTGGCTAGCGGGAGCCGGGGAGCTGTTTTTT